The 20 T cell receptor beta chains reported below all come from one sample, sequenced in a study of T cells in Graves' hyperthyroidism and ophthalmopathy. Researchers took RNA transcripts and amplified the TCR beta CDR3 regions from them. First-round RT-PCR with HTBI primers amplified the TCR CDR3 region. One entry per CDR3 protein results from TCRdb running MiXCR on the multiplex PCR reads. Of 300,000 to 450,000 distinct CDR3 sequences detected, roughly 14% appear once; the ten largest clones hold under 25%. Sequences were obtained from blood. The receptors originated from a man under 40 with Graves' hyperthyroidism that later progressed to Graves' ophthalmopathy.

The chain recombines TRBV30 with TRBJ1-2; TRBD1 aligns across 8 bases. CDR3 length: 15 residues. Germline CDR1 and CDR2: GTSNPN and SVGIG (reference sequence). Losses at the gene ends were 2 bases for V and 5 bases for J; bases not matched to a gene: 10. The CDR3: CAWSHRQGIMYGYTF. The DNA for the CDR3 is TGTGCCTGGAGTCACCGACAGGGGATAATGTATGGCTACACCTTC.

A few counts support this clonotype. The chain recombines TRBV20-1 with TRBJ2-3, with 7 bases fitting TRBD2. Germline V gene sequence: CDR1 DFQATT, CDR2 SNEGSKA (reference sequence). This CDR3 is built from 15 residues. J lost 2 bases, V lost 3 bases, and 8 bases had no gene match. The CDR3 sequence: CSARSAAGNTDTQYF. CDR3 DNA: TGCAGTGCTAGGTCTGCAGCGGGGAACACAGATACGCAGTATTTT.

This clonotype occurred many times. The chain couples TRBV15 to TRBJ2-3; D is ambiguous. The V gene lost 0 bases and the J gene lost 2 bases, with 15 bases spanning the gap. The CDR3 is 17 amino acids. CDR1 LNHNV and CDR2 YYDKDF come from the germline V gene (reference sequence). The chain's CDR3 is CATSREMENYDTDTQYF. The CDR3 bases are TGTGCCACCAGCAGAGAAATGGAAAACTATGACACAGATACGCAGTATTTT.

The rearrangement joins TRBV7-9 to TRBJ2-7; D possibly corresponds to TRBD1 (6 bases). CDR1 and CDR2 (germline): SEHNR, FQNEAQ (reference sequence). The V and J ends lost 1 base and 4 bases respectively, with 14 bases between them. There are 15 residues in the CDR3. Here the CDR3 reads CASSLVGRGPYEQYF. The CDR3 nucleotides read TGTGCCAGCAGCTTAGTGGGCAGGGGTCCGTACGAGCAGTACTTC.

Only a few counts were recorded for this clonotype. The chain has TRBV10-3 and TRBJ2-2; no clear D. The germline CDR1 and CDR2 sequences are ENHRY and SYGVKD. This CDR3 is built from 16 residues. With 2 bases removed from V and 4 bases from J, the gap between germline ends came to 14 bases. The CDR3 spells CAISEVYQGITGELFF. Written as DNA, the CDR3 is TGTGCCATCAGTGAGGTGTACCAAGGGATCACCGGGGAGCTGTTTTTT.

In this sample, this clonotype turned up a few times. The chain combines TRBV4-2 with TRBJ2-5; D could derive from TRBD1 or TRBD2 (5 bases each). V lost 0 bases and J 5 bases, leaving 19 bases between the germline ends. Germline CDR1 and CDR2: LGHNA and YNFKEQ. This CDR3 contains 17 residues. CDR3 DNA: TGTGCCAGCAGCCAAGACTCCCCGGGAAAAGGGGTGGAGACCCAGTACTTC. Translation: CASSQDSPGKGVETQYF.

This clonotype was picked up many times. The chain is built from TRBV5-1 and TRBJ2-7; 7 bases align to TRBD2. The V segment lost 4 bases and the J segment 2 bases; nucleotides outside the gene matches: 6. From germline, CDR1 is SGHRS and CDR2 YFSETQ. The CDR3 has 14 amino acids. This chain's CDR3 is CASSLRAGPYEQYF. Here the CDR3 DNA reads TGCGCCAGCAGCCTCCGAGCGGGGCCCTACGAGCAGTACTTC. Full variable domain (remainder filled in from reference TRBV5-1 and TRBJ2-7): KAGVTQTPRYLIKTRGQQVTLSCSPISGHRSVSWYQQTPGQGLQFLFEYFSETQRNKGNFPGRFSGRQFSNSRSEMNVSTLELGDSALYLCASSLRAGPYEQYFGPGTRLTVT.

This clonotype was recorded at least ten times. The chain employs TRBV18 and TRBJ1-4; D unresolved. Trimming removed 0 bases at V and 3 bases at J, with 8 bases between. The CDR3 consists of 15 residues. Germline V lookup: CDR1 KGHSH, CDR2 LQKENI. This chain's CDR3 is CASSPPSVANEKLFF. Written as DNA, the CDR3 is TGTGCCAGCTCACCACCTTCGGTTGCTAATGAAAAACTGTTTTTT.

This chain joins TRBV5-1 and TRBJ1-5, with 7 bases fitting TRBD1. V was pared by 4 bases and J by 5 bases, with 6 bases of the junction left unmatched. The CDR3 has 14 residues. Germline values: CDR1 SGHRS, CDR2 YFSETQ. The CDR3 reads CASSALGGDQPQHF. CDR3 nucleotides: TGCGCCAGCAGCGCCCTAGGGGGCGATCAGCCCCAGCATTTT.

The V gene is TRBV2, the J gene TRBJ2-2; D ambiguous. The CDR3 extends over 15 amino acids. CDR1 is SNHLY, CDR2 FYNNEI, per germline. Deletions cut 4 bases from V and 3 bases from J, with 12 bases between. Written as DNA, the CDR3 is TGTGCCAGCAGTGGTCGATACGGACACACCGGGGAGCTGTTTTTT. This encodes CASSGRYGHTGELFF.

This clonotype was seen ten or more times. The chain employs TRBV11-2 and TRBJ2-7, with no clear D. This CDR3 contains 13 residues. Germline V gives CDR1 SGHAT, CDR2 FQNNGV. V was shortened by 4 bases and J by 5 bases, with 12 bases between the two germline ends. The CDR3 loop is CASSSRRVDEQYF. The CDR3 nucleotides are TGTGCCAGCAGCTCCAGAAGGGTCGACGAGCAGTACTTC.

Concerning this clonotype: The CDR3 end shows no conserved phenylalanine or tryptophan, and so a read error is likely. The J gene is TRBJ1-1, the V gene TRBV5-1, with 8 bases lining up with TRBD1. CDR1 and CDR2 (germline): SGHRS, YFSETQ. This CDR3 has 15 residues. The CDR3 region has the DNA TGTGCCAGCAGCTTGGGGGACAGGCTTATCACTGAAGCTTTCCTT. It encodes CASSLGDRLITEAFL.

The chain recombines TRBV4-1 with TRBJ1-2; 9 bases fit TRBD1. The CDR3 spans 15 residues. V trimming: 5 bases; J trimming: 7 bases; junction bases outside the gene matches: 11. The germline V gene has CDR1 MGHRA and CDR2 YSYEKL. The CDR3 region has the DNA TGCGCCAGCAGCGAAGCCCCGACAGGGGGAGGTGGCTACACCTTC. Its protein is CASSEAPTGGGGYTF.

This clonotype came up many times. J is TRBJ1-6 and V is TRBV28; D is uncertain. Germline V gene sequence: CDR1 MDHEN, CDR2 SYDVKM. This CDR3 is built from 14 residues. The ends were cut back, 4 bases at V and 5 bases at J, with 9 bases in the middle. CDR3 protein: CASSWLENNSPLHF. CDR3 nucleotides: TGTGCCAGCAGTTGGTTGGAAAATAATTCACCCCTCCACTTT.

Comments on this clonotype: One end of the junction is discordant with germline, which a read error may explain. The chain combines TRBV4-2 with TRBJ2-7; D not certain. This CDR3 spans 13 amino acids. Germline lookup yields CDR1 LGHNA and CDR2 YNFKEQ. CDR3 region: CASSQESSYEQYF. In DNA, the CDR3 is TGTGCCAGCAGCCAAGAAAGTTCCTACGAGCAGTATTTC.

J is TRBJ2-5 and V is TRBV5-1; 16 nucleotides agree with TRBD2. CDR3 length: 17 residues. Looked up from germline, CDR1 is SGHRS and CDR2 is YFSETQ. V was clipped by 3 bases and J by 5 bases; unmatched bases: 7. The CDR3 nucleotides are TGCGCCAGCAGCTCGGGACTAGCGGGGGGGCCCGGGGAGACCCAGTACTTC. It yields the protein CASSSGLAGGPGETQYF.

This clonotype was observed a few times. The chain couples TRBV2 to TRBJ1-5; D may be TRBD1 (6 bases). CDR1 is SNHLY, CDR2 FYNNEI, per germline. The CDR3 runs 16 residues. With 5 bases removed from V and 0 bases from J, the gap between germline ends came to 14 bases. CDR3 coding DNA: TGTGCCAGCAGTCCTGGAGCAGGGGCTAGCAATCAGCCCCAGCATTTT. Amino acids: CASSPGAGASNQPQHF.

About this clonotype itself: A single base separates this from a much larger clone, so it may be a read error. V and J are TRBV6-1 and TRBJ1-6; TRBD1 agrees at 7 bases. The CDR3 is made up of 14 amino acids. V was pared by 2 bases and J by 8 bases, with 3 bases of the junction left unmatched. Germline lookup yields CDR1 MNHNS and CDR2 SASEGT. CDR3 nucleotides: TGTGCCAGCAGTGAATGGGACAGTGATTCACCCCTCCACTTT. Encoded protein: CASSEWDSDSPLHF.

The J gene is TRBJ2-7, the V gene TRBV6-2 or TRBV6-3; D is perhaps TRBD2 (6 bases). In germline, CDR1 is MNHEY, CDR2 SVGEGT. The CDR3 covers 13 residues. V was cut by 7 bases and J by 3 bases, with 13 bases left in between. DNA of the CDR3: TGTGCCAGCACGACGAAGGACTACTACGAGCAGTACTTC. Translation: CASTTKDYYEQYF.

This clonotype has ten or more counts. The chain combines TRBV5-1 with TRBJ2-3; TRBD2 agrees at 8 bases. With 1 base clipped from V and 2 bases from J, the junction kept 6 bases outside the gene matches. Germline-derived CDR1 and CDR2 are SGHRS and YFSETQ. The CDR3 has 16 residues. This CDR3 is CASSLNGGAVTDTQYF. The CDR3 DNA is TGCGCCAGCAGCTTGAACGGGGGGGCGGTCACAGATACGCAGTATTTT. The variable domain in full, with the rest retrieved from reference TRBV5-1 and TRBJ2-3, is KAGVTQTPRYLIKTRGQQVTLSCSPISGHRSVSWYQQTPGQGLQFLFEYFSETQRNKGNFPGRFSGRQFSNSRSEMNVSTLELGDSALYLCASSLNGGAVTDTQYFGPGTRLTVL.